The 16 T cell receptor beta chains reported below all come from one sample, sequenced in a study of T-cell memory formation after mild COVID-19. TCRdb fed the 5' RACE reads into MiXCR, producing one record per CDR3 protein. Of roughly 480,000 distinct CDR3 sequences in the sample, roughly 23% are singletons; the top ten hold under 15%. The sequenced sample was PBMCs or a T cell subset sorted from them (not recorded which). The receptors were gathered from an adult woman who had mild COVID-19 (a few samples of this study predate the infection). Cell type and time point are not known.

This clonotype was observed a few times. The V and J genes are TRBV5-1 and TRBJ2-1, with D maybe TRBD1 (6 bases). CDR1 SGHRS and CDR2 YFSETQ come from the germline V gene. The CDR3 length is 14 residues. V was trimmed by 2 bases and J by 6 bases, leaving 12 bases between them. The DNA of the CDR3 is TGCGCCAGCAGCTTAGGGGACACGAGCAATGAGCAGTTCTTC. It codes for CASSLGDTSNEQFF.

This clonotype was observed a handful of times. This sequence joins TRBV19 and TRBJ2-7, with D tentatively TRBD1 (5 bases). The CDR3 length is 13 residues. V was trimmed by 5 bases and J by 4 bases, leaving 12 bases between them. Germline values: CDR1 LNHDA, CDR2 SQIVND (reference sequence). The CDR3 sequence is CASSPTAQYEQYF. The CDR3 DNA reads TGTGCCAGTAGTCCGACAGCGCAATACGAGCAGTACTTC.

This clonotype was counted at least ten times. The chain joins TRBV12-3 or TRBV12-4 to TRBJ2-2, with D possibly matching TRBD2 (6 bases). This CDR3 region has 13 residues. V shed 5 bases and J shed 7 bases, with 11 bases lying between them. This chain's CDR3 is CASSPGTVGELFF. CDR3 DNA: TGTGCCAGCAGTCCCGGGACTGTCGGGGAGCTGTTTTTT.

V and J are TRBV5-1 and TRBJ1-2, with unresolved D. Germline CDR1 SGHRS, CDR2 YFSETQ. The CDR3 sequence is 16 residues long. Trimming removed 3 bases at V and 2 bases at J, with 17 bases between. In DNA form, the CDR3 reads TGCGCCAGCAGCTACCTGGAGGCAGCGAGGAACTATGGCTACACCTTC. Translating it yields CASSYLEAARNYGYTF.

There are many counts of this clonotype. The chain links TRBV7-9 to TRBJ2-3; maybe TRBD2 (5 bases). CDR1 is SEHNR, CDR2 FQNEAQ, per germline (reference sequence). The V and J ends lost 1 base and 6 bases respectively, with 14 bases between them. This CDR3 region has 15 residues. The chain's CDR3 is CASSLGSAGSDTQYF. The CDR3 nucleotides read TGTGCCAGCAGCTTAGGGTCTGCGGGTTCGGATACGCAGTATTTT. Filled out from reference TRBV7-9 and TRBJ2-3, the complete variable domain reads DTGVSQNPRHKITKRGQNVTFRCDPISEHNRLYWYRQTLGQGPEFLTYFQNEAQLEKSRLLSDRFSAERPKGSFSTLEIQRTEQGDSAMYLCASSLGSAGSDTQYFGPGTRLTVL.

CDR3 amino acids: CASSFFFPGDNEQFF. As DNA, the CDR3 is TGCGCCAGCAGCTTCTTTTTCCCGGGGGACAATGAGCAGTTCTTC. The chain recombines TRBV5-1 with TRBJ2-1; D is possibly TRBD2 (6 bases). Germline V gene lookup returns CDR1 SGHRS and CDR2 YFSETQ. This CDR3 is built from 15 residues. V was pared by 2 bases and J by 5 bases, with 14 bases between.

This chain's CDR3 is CASSLTSGRVRTDTQYF. CDR3 nucleotides: TGTGCCAGCAGCCTAACTAGCGGGAGGGTCCGGACAGATACGCAGTATTTT. This chain joins TRBV6-2 or TRBV6-3 and TRBJ2-3; 13 positions agree with TRBD2. The CDR3 covers 17 residues. CDR1 is MNHEY and CDR2 is SVGEGT in the germline V gene. V lost 6 bases and J lost 3; bases outside the gene matches: 9.

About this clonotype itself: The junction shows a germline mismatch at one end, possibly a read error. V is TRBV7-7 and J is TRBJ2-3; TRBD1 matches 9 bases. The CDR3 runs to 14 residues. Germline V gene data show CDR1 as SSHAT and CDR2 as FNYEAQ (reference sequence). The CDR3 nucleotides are TGTGCTAGCAGCCCCGACAGGGGGACAGATACGCAGTATTTT. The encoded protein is CASSPDRGTDTQYF. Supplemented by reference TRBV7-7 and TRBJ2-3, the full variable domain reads GAGVSQSPRYKVTKRGQDVTLRCDPISSHATLYWYQQALGQGPEFLTYFNYEAQPDKSGLPSDRFSAERPEGSISTLTIQRTEQRDSAMYRCASSPDRGTDTQYFGPGTRLTVL.

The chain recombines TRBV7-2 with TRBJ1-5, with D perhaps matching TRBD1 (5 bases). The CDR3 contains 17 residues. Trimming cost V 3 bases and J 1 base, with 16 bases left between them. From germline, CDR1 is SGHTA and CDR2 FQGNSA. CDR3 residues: CASSLGGWGVSNQPQHF. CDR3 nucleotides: TGTGCCAGCAGCTTGGGCGGTTGGGGGGTCAGCAATCAGCCCCAGCATTTT.

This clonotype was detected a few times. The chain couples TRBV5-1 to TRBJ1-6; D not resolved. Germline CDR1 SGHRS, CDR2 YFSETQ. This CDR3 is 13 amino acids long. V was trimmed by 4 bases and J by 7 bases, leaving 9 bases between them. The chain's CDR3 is CASSREINSPLHF. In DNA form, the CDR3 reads TGCGCCAGCAGCCGGGAAATAAATTCACCCCTCCACTTT.

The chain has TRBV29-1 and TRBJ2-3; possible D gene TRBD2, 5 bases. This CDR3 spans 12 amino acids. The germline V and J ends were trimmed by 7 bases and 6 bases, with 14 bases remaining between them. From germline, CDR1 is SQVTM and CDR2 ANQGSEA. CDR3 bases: TGCAGCGGTACGAACGGCGGGGATACGCAGTATTTT. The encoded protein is CSGTNGGDTQYF.

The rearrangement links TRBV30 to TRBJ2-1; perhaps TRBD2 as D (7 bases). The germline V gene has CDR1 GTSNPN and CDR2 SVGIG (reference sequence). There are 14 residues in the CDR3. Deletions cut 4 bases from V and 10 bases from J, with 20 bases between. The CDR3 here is CAWIGGPGREEQFF. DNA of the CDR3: TGTGCCTGGATCGGGGGGCCCGGCCGGGAGGAGCAGTTCTTC.

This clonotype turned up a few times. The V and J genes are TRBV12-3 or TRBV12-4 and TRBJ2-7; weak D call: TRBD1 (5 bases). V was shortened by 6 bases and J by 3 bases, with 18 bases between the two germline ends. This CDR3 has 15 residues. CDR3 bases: TGTGCCAGCAGCGTGGGGCAGACCTCATTCTACGAGCAGTACTTC. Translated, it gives CASSVGQTSFYEQYF.

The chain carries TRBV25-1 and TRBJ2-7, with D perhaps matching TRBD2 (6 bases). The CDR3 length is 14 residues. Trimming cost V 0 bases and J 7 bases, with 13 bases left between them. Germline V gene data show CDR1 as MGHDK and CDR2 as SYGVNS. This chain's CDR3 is CASSEYAVGREQYF. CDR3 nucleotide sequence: TGTGCCAGCAGTGAATATGCGGTAGGGAGGGAGCAGTACTTC.

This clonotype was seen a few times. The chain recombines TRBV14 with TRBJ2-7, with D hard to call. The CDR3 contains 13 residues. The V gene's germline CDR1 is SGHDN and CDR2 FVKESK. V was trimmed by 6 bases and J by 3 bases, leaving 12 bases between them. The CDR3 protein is CASRRDMSYEQYF. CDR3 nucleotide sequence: TGTGCCAGCAGAAGGGATATGAGCTACGAGCAGTACTTC.

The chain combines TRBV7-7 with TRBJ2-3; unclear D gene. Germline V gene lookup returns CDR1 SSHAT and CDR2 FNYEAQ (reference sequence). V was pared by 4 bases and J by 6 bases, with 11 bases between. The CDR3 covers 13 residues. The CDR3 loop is CASSSSDRDTQYF. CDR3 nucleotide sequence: TGTGCCAGCAGCTCCTCAGACCGGGATACGCAGTATTTT.